The present TCR beta chain was sequenced within a study of patients and donors after allogeneic stem cell transplantation. A few counts support this clonotype. TCRdb processed the RT-PCR reads anew with MiXCR; each CDR3 protein has one entry. The repertoire holds about 7,600 distinct CDR3 sequences, with 11% as singletons. The CDR3 extends over 12 amino acids. V gave up 11 bases and J gave up 4 bases; unmatched junction bases: 3. In germline, CDR1 is MNHNS, CDR2 SASEGT. The sequencing sample was made of blood, either unsorted or a sorted T cell fraction (not recorded which). This chain uses TRBV6-1 with TRBJ2-2; 8 nucleotides match TRBD2. This clonotype originated in a human donor who was either an allogeneic HSCT recipient or a stem cell or donor lymphocyte infusion donor (not recorded which). It is not recorded whose cells these are; they may come from a transplant donor. The CDR3 here is CAAGGGTGELFF. Here the CDR3 DNA reads TGTGCCGCCGGGGGGGGCACCGGGGAGCTGTTTTTT.